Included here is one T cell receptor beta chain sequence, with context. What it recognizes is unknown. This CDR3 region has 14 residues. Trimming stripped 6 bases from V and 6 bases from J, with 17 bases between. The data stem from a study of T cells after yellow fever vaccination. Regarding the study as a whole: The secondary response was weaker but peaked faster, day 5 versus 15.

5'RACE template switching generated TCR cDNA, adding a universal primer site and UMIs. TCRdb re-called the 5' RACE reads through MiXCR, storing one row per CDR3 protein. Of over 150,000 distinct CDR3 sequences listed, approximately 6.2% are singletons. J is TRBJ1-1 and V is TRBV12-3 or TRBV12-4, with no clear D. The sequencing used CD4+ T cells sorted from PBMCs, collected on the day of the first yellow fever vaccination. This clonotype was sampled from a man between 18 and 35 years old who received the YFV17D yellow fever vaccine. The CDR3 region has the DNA TGTGCCAGCAGATCACAGTTCCCCCGGTCTGAAGCTTTCTTT. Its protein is CASRSQFPRSEAFF.